This T cell receptor beta chain comes out of a study of blood T cells in healthy people across ages. This CDR3 spans 14 amino acids. The V gene lost 5 bases and the J gene lost 3 bases, with 14 bases spanning the gap. Germline CDR1 reads SGHTA; CDR2 reads FQGNSA. Concerning this clonotype itself: Its antigen is unidentified.

Using a J-beta primer mix together with a sample-barcoded 5' primer, a second PCR was run for roughly 6 to 12 cycles. MiXCR, run by TCRdb on the 5' RACE reads, gives a single entry per CDR3 protein. Of roughly 500,000 distinct CDR3 sequences detected, 20% to 30% appear once; the ten largest clones hold 7.5% to 9%. Study results and caveats: Changes seen in expanded clonotypes were possibly confounded by donor CMV status left unknown.

These data also featured in a second study, about T cells of mothers and their children. As that report states: Regardless of relatedness, pairs show thymic selection shaping TCR recombination output in a similar manner.

The TCR sequence derives from a boy younger than 18 in good health. Specimen: blood. The chain couples TRBV7-2 to TRBJ2-7, with D perhaps TRBD1 or TRBD2 (5 bases each). CDR3 sequence (DNA): TGTGCCAGCAGCCTCCAAACGGGGCTCTACGAGCAGTACTTC. Protein sequence: CASSLQTGLYEQYF. Full variable domain (rest looked up from reference TRBV7-2 and TRBJ2-7): GAGVSQSPSNKVTEKGKDVELRCDPISGHTALYWYRQSLGQGLEFLIYFQGNSAPDKSGLPSDRFSAERTGGSVSTLTIQRTQQEDSAVYLCASSLQTGLYEQYFGPGTRLTVT.